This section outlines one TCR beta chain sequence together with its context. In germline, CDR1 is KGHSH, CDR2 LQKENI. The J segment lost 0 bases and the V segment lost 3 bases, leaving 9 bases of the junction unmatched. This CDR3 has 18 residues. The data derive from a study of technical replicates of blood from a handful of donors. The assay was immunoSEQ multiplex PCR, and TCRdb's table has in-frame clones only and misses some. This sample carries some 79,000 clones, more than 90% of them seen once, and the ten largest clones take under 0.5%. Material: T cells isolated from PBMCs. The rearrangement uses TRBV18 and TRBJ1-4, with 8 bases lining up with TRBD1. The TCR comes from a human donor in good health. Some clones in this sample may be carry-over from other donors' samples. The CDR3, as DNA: TGTGCCAGCTCACCCCAAACAATACAGGGGGCAACTAATGAAAAACTGTTTTTT. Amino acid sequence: CASSPQTIQGATNEKLFF.